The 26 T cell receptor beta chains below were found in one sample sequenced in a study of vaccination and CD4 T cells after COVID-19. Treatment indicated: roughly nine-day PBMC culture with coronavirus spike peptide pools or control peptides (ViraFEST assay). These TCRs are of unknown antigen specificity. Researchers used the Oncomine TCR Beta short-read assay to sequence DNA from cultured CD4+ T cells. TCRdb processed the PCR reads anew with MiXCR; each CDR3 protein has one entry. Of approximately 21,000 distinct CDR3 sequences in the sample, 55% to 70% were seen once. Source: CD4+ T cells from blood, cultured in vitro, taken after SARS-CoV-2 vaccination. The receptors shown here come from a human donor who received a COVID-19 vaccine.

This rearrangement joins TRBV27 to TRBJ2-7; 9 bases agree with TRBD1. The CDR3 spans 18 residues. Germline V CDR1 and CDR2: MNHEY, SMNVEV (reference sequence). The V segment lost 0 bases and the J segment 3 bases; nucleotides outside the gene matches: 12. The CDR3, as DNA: TGTGCCAGCAGTTTATCTCTCGTGACAGGGGGTCTTAACTACGAGCAGTACTTC. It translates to CASSLSLVTGGLNYEQYF.

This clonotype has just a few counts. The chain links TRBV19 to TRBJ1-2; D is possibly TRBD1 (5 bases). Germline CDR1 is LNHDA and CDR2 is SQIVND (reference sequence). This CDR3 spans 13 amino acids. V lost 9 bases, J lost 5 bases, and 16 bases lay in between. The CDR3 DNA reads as TGTGCCAGCTTGGGATCTTGGGGGTATGGCTACACCTTC. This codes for CASLGSWGYGYTF.

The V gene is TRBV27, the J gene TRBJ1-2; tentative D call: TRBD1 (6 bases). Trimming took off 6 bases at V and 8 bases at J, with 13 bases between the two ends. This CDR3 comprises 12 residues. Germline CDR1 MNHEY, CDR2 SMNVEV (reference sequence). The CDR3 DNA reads TGTGCCAGCAGGACAGGTTCAGGAGGCTACACCTTC. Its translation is CASRTGSGGYTF.

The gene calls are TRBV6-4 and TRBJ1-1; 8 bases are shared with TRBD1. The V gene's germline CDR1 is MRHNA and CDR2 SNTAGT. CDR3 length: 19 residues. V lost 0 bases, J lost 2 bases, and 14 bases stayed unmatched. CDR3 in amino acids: CASSDSKGTGHRYNTEAFF. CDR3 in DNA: TGTGCCAGCAGTGACTCTAAAGGGACAGGCCATCGATACAACACTGAAGCTTTCTTT.

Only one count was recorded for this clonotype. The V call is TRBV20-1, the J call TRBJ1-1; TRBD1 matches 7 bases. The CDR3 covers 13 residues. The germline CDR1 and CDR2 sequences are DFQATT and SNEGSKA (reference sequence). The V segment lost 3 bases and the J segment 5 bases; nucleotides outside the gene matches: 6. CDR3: CSARGQGGTEAFF. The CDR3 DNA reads TGCAGTGCTAGGGGGCAGGGGGGGACTGAAGCTTTCTTT.

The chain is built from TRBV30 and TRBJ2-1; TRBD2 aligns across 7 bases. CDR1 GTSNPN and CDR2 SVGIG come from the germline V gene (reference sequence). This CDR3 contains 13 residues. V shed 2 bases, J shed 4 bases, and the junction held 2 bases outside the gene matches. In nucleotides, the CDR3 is TGTGCCTGGAGTCGGGGGGTGTACAATGAGCAGTTCTTC. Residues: CAWSRGVYNEQFF. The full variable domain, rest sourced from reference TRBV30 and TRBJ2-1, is SQTIHQWPATLVQPVGSPLSLECTVEGTSNPNLYWYRQAAGRGLQLLFYSVGIGQISSEVPQNLSASRPQDRQFILSSKKLLLSDSGFYLCAWSRGVYNEQFFGPGTRLTVL.

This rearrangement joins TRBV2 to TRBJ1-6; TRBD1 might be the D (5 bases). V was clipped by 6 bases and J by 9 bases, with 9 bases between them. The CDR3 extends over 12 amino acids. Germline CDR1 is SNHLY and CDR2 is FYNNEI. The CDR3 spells CASRMGVSPLHF. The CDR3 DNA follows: TGTGCCAGCAGGATGGGGGTTTCACCCCTCCACTTT.

The CDR3, as DNA: TGTGCCAGCAGGGGACAGGGATACACCGGGGAGCTGTTTTTT. This gives the protein CASRGQGYTGELFF. J is TRBJ2-2 and V is TRBV2; 9 nucleotides line up with TRBD1. With 6 bases clipped from V and 3 bases from J, the junction kept 2 bases outside the gene matches. The germline gives CDR1 SNHLY, CDR2 FYNNEI. This CDR3 comprises 14 residues.

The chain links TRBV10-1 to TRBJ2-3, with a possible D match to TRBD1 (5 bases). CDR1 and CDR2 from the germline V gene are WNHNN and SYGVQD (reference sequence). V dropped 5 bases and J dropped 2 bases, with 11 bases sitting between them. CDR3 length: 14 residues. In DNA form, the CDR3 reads TGCGCCAGCAGTCCAGACAGAAACACAGATACGCAGTATTTT. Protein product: CASSPDRNTDTQYF.

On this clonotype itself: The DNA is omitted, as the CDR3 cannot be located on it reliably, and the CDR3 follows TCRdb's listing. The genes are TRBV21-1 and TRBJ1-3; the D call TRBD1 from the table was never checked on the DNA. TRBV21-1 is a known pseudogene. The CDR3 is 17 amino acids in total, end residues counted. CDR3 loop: CASSKDWDVGSGNTIYF.

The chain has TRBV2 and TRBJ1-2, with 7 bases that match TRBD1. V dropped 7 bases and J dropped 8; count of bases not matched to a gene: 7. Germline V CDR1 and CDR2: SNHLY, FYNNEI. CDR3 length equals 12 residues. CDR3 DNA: TGTGCCAGCAACCTACAGGGGTGGGGCTACACCTTC. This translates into CASNLQGWGYTF. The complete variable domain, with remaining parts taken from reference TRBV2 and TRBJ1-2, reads EPEVTQTPSHQVTQMGQEVILRCVPISNHLYFYWYRQILGQKVEFLVSFYNNEISEKSEIFDDQFSVERPDGSNFTLKIRSTKLEDSAMYFCASNLQGWGYTFGSGTRLTVV.

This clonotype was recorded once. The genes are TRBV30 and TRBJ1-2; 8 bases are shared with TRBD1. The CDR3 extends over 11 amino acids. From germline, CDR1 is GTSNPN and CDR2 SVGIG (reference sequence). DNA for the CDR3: TGTGCATACGGGACAGGCGGCGGCTACACCTTC. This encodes CAYGTGGGYTF.

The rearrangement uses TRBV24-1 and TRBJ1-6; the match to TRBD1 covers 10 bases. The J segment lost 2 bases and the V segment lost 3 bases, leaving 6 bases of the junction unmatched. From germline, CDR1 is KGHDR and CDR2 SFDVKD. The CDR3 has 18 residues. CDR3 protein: CATSDLGQGDAYNSPLHF. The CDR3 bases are TGTGCCACCAGTGATCTTGGACAGGGGGACGCCTATAATTCACCCCTCCACTTT.

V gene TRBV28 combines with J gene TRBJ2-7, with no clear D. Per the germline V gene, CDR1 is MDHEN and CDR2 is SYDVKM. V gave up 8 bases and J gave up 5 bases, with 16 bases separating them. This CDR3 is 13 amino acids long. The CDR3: CASGLTGLDEQYF. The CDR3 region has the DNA TGTGCCAGCGGATTGACGGGCCTGGACGAGCAGTACTTC.

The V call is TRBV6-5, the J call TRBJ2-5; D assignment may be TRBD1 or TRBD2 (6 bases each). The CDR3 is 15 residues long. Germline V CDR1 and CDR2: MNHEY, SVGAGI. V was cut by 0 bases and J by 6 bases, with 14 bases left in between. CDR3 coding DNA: TGTGCCAGCAGTTACTCGATAAGTCGGGGGCAGACCCAGTACTTC. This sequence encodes CASSYSISRGQTQYF.

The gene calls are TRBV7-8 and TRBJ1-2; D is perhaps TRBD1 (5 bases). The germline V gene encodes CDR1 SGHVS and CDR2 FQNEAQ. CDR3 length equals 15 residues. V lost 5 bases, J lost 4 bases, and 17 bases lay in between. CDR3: CASSPRKGLTYGYTF. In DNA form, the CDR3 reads TGTGCCAGCAGCCCCAGGAAGGGACTTACCTATGGCTACACCTTC.

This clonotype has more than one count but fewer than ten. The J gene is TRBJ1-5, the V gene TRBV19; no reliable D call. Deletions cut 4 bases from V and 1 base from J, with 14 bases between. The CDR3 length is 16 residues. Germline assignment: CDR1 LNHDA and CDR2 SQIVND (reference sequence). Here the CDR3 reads CASSNLGRASNQPQHF. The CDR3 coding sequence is TGTGCCAGTAGTAATCTGGGGAGGGCAAGCAATCAGCCCCAGCATTTT.

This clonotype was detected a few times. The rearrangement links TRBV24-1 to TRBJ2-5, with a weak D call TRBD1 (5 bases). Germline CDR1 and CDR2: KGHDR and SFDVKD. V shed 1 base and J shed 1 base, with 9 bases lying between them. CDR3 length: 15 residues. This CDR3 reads CATSDFLGAQETQYF. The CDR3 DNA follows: TGTGCCACCAGTGATTTTTTAGGGGCCCAAGAGACCCAGTACTTC.

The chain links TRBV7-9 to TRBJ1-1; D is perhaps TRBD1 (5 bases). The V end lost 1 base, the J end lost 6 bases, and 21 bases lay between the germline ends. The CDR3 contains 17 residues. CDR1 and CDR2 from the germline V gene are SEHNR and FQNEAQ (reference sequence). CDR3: CASSLVGFGQGEAEAFF. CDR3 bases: TGTGCCAGCAGCTTAGTGGGCTTCGGGCAGGGAGAAGCTGAAGCTTTCTTT. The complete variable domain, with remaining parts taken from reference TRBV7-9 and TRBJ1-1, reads DTGVSQNPRHKITKRGQNVTFRCDPISEHNRLYWYRQTLGQGPEFLTYFQNEAQLEKSRLLSDRFSAERPKGSFSTLEIQRTEQGDSAMYLCASSLVGFGQGEAEAFFGQGTRLTVV.

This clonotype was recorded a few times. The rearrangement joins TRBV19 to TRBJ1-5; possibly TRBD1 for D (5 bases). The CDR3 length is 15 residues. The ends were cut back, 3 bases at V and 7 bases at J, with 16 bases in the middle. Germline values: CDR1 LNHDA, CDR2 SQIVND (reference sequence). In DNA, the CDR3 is TGTGCCAGTAGTATTTCGTGGCAGGGTGGACAGCCCCAGCATTTT. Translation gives CASSISWQGGQPQHF.

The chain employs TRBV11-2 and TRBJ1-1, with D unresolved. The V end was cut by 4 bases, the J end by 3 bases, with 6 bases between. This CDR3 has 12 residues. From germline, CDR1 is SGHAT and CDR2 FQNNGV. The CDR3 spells CASSYPDTEAFF. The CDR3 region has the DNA TGTGCCAGCAGCTACCCGGACACTGAAGCTTTCTTT. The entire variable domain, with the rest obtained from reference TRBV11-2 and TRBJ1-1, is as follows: EAGVAQSPRYKIIEKRQSVAFWCNPISGHATLYWYQQILGQGPKLLIQFQNNGVVDDSQLPKDRFSAERLKGVDSTLKIQPAKLEDSAVYLCASSYPDTEAFFGQGTRLTVV.

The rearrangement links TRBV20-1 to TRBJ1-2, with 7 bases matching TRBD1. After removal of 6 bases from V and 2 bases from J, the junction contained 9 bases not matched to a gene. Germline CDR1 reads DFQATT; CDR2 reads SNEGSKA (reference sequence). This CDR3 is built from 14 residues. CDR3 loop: CSATETGRNYGYTF. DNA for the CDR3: TGCAGTGCAACCGAGACAGGGCGCAACTATGGCTACACCTTC.

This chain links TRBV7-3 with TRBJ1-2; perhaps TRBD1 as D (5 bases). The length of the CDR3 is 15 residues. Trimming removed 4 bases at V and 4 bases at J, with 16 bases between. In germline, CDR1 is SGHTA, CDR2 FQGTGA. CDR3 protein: CASSSQAGTSYGYTF. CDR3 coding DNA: TGTGCCAGCAGCTCTCAGGCAGGGACCAGCTATGGCTACACCTTC. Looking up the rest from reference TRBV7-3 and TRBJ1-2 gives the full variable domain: GAGVSQTPSNKVTEKGKYVELRCDPISGHTALYWYRQSLGQGPEFLIYFQGTGAADDSGLPNDRFFAVRPEGSVSTLKIQRTERGDSAVYLCASSSQAGTSYGYTFGSGTRLTVV.

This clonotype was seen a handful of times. CDR3 sequence: CSARDHDVGTLSYEQYF. The CDR3 DNA follows: TGCAGTGCTAGAGATCACGATGTCGGAACTCTCTCCTACGAGCAGTACTTC. The genes are TRBV20-1 and TRBJ2-7; D unclear. Trimming left V 0 bases short and J 0 bases short, with 18 bases between. This CDR3 is built from 17 residues. Germline V CDR1 and CDR2: DFQATT, SNEGSKA (reference sequence).

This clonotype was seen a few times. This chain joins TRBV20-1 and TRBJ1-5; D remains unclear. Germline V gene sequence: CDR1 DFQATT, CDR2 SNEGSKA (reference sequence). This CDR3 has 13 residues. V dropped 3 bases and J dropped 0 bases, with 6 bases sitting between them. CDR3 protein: CSASKHSNQPQHF. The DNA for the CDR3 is TGCAGTGCTAGTAAGCATAGCAATCAGCCCCAGCATTTT.

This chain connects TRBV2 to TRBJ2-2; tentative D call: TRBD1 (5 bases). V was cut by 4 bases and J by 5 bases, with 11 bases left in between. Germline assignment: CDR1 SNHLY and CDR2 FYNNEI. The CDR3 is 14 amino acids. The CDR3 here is CASSVQGITGELFF. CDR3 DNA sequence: TGTGCCAGCAGTGTTCAGGGTATAACCGGGGAGCTGTTTTTT.